This T cell receptor beta chain was recorded in a study of identical twins. Overall study results and limits: With abundant cord blood beta clonotypes, insertions were fewer; memory repertoires showed no such pattern. Out-of-frame alpha sequences shared by twins were enriched for low generation probability.

This clonotype was counted between two and nine times. Its specificity is not known. TCRdb ran MiXCR on the 5' RACE reads and lists one entry per CDR3 protein. The sample carries about 570,000 distinct CDR3 sequences, approximately 9.6% recorded once. Losses at the gene ends were 4 bases for V and 0 bases for J; bases not matched to a gene: 5. The CDR3 length is 16 residues. CDR1 SGDLS and CDR2 YYNGEE come from the germline V gene. This sample also belongs to another study, concerning yellow fever vaccine responses in identical twins.

Sequenced sample: PBMCs. This chain connects TRBV9 to TRBJ2-1; 9 bases agree with TRBD2. The receptor comes from a woman aged 18-30 years in good health. The CDR3 is CASSPNSGGSYNEQFF. CDR3 nucleotides: TGTGCCAGCAGCCCGAATAGCGGGGGCTCCTACAATGAGCAGTTCTTC.